The 16 T cell receptor beta chains below were found in one sample sequenced in a study of monozygotic twins with inflammatory bowel disease. No DNA is given; TCRdb re-called the 5' RACE reads and lists each CDR3 protein once. The sample has fewer than 550,000 distinct CDR3 sequences. Sequenced: blood. Receptors were obtained from a human donor with ulcerative colitis or Crohn's disease, or a healthy co-twin of an affected twin (not recorded which).

CDR3 sequence reads: CASSQDRQNYTF. The rearrangement joins TRBV3-1 to TRBJ1-2. The CDR3 totals 12 residues. Germline loops: CDR1 LGHDT, CDR2 YNNKEL (reference sequence).

V and J are TRBV6-2 or TRBV6-3 and TRBJ1-2; no DNA is available, so the TRBD1 call from TCRdb remains unchecked. CDR3 size: 17 residues. The germline V gene encodes CDR1 MNHEY and CDR2 SVGEGT. The CDR3 spells CASSYFSWTVSNYGYTF.

The chain is built from TRBV12-3 or TRBV12-4 and TRBJ1-1; the D call from TCRdb, TRBD1, cannot be confirmed without DNA. The CDR3 has 14 amino acids. CDR3 loop: CASSFKPAPVEAFF.

This chain links TRBV5-1 with TRBJ2-5; TCRdb lists TRBD1, though no DNA is available to test this call. The germline V gene encodes CDR1 SGHRS and CDR2 YFSETQ. The CDR3 runs to 16 residues. The CDR3 here is CASSLGLHGTSETQYF.

The genes are TRBV3-1 and TRBJ1-1; there is no DNA to check the TCRdb D call of TRBD1. The CDR3 is 12 amino acids. Germline V gene lookup returns CDR1 LGHDT and CDR2 YNNKEL (reference sequence). CDR3 sequence reads: CASSQRGSEAFF.

The V call is TRBV28, the J call TRBJ2-4; without DNA, the TCRdb call of TRBD1 cannot be checked. The V gene's germline CDR1 is MDHEN and CDR2 SYDVKM. CDR3 size: 16 residues. The CDR3 is CASRLQGALDKNIQYF.

This chain connects TRBV30 to TRBJ1-5; TCRdb reports TRBD1, a call that lacks DNA to check it against. Per germline, CDR1 GTSNPN and CDR2 SVGIG (reference sequence). This CDR3 spans 18 amino acids. The CDR3 loop is CAWSDRLQGLYSNQPQHF.

J is TRBJ2-3 and V is TRBV12-3 or TRBV12-4; TCRdb's D call of TRBD2 is untestable without DNA. The CDR3 covers 13 residues. CDR3 sequence: CASSLFRSDTQYF.

This rearrangement joins TRBV5-6 to TRBJ2-7. The CDR3 runs to 11 residues. Germline CDR1 is SGHDT and CDR2 is YYEEEE. The CDR3 spells CASSTRNEQYF. The whole variable domain, remainder taken from reference TRBV5-6 and TRBJ2-7, is DAGVTQSPTHLIKTRGQQVTLRCSPKSGHDTVSWYQQALGQGPQFIFQYYEEEERQRGNFPDRFSGHQFPNYSSELNVNALLLGDSALYLCASSTRNEQYFGPGTRLTVT.

This chain joins TRBV19 and TRBJ2-1; TCRdb reports TRBD2, a call that lacks DNA to check it against. Germline lookup yields CDR1 LNHDA and CDR2 SQIVND (reference sequence). This CDR3 is 15 amino acids long. The CDR3 reads CASRGGLAGGLEQFF.

The chain recombines TRBV13 with TRBJ2-7; TCRdb gives TRBD1 as the D gene, but with no DNA this cannot be confirmed. Germline CDR1 is PRHDT and CDR2 is FYEKMQ (reference sequence). The CDR3 contains 14 residues. CDR3 protein: CASSLGAAPFEQYF.

The gene calls are TRBV12-3 or TRBV12-4 and TRBJ2-1. This CDR3 has 14 amino acids. The CDR3: CASSPGPTYNEQFF.

The chain employs TRBV5-1 and TRBJ2-1; TCRdb lists TRBD1, though no DNA is available to test this call. CDR1 and CDR2 (germline): SGHRS, YFSETQ. The CDR3 contains 17 residues. The CDR3 loop is CASSSLRGGSSYNEQFF.

The chain uses TRBV12-3 or TRBV12-4 and TRBJ2-7; TCRdb's D call of TRBD1 is untestable without DNA. The CDR3 is 11 residues long. This chain's CDR3 is CASKQGREQYF.

The chain is built from TRBV9 and TRBJ1-1; TCRdb names TRBD1, which stays unverified in the absence of DNA. The CDR3 contains 15 residues. CDR1 and CDR2 (germline): SGDLS, YYNGEE. This CDR3 is CASSVEVGASTEAFF.

V and J are TRBV28 and TRBJ1-1; TCRdb outputs TRBD1, but without DNA this stays unchecked. Germline V gene sequence: CDR1 MDHEN, CDR2 SYDVKM. The CDR3 runs 13 residues. CDR3 sequence: CASTGTVNTEAFF.